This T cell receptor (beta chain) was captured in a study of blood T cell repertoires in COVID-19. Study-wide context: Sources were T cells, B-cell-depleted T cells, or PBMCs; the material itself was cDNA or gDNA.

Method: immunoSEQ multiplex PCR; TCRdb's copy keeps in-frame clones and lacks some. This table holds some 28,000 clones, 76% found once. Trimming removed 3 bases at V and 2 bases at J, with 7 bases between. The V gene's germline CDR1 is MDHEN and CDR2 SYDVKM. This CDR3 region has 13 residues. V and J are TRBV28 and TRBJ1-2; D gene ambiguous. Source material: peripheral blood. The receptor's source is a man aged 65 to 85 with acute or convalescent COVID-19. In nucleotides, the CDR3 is TGTGCCAGCAGTTTTGGGCAGAACTATGGCTACACCTTC. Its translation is CASSFGQNYGYTF.